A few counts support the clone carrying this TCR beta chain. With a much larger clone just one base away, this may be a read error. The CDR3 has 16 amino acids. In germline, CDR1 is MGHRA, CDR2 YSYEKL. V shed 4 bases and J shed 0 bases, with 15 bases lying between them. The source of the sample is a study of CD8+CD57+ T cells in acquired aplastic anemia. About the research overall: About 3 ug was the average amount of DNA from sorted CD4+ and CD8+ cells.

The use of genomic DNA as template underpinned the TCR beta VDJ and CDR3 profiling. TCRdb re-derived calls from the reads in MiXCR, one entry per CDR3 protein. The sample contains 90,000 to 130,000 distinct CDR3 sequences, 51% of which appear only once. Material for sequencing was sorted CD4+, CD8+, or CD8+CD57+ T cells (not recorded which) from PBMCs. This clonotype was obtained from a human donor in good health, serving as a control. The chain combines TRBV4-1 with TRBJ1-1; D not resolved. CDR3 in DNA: TGCGCCAGCAGCCGGATAGCCGACGGCATGAACACTGAAGCTTTCTTT. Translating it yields CASSRIADGMNTEAFF.